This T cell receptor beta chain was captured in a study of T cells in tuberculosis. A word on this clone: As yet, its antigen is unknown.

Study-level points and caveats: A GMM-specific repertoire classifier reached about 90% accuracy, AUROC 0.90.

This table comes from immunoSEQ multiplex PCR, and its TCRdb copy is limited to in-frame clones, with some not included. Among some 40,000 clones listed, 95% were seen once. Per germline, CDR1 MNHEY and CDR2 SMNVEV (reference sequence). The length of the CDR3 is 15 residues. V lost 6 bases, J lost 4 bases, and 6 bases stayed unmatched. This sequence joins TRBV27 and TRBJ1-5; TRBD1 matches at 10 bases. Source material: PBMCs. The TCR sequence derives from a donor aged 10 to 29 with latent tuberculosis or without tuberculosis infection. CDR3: CASSLDRGRNQPQHF. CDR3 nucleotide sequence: TGTGCCAGCAGCCTGGACAGGGGGAGGAATCAGCCCCAGCATTTT.